This T cell receptor (beta chain) emerged from a study of Ad26.COV2.S vaccination and SARS-CoV-2 variants. As for the study in general: Ad26.COV2.S arm of COV1001 included the donor.

From germline, CDR1 is MDHEN and CDR2 SYDVKM. Trimming removed 6 bases from V and 1 base from J, with 12 bases in between. The CDR3 length is 14 residues. Indicated treatment: some 20 received Ad26.COV2.S at low or high dose, single or two shots; about 5 received placebo; per-sample allocation not given. The samples were gathered on day 63 after the first injection of vaccine or placebo. This Boston cohort included adults aged 18-55 years. The assay was immunoSEQ multiplex PCR, and TCRdb's table has in-frame clones only and misses some. The sample lists 510,000 or so clones; around nine tenths were seen once. To note about this clone: Its antigen is not known.

The study's findings and limits: Participants in the vaccine arm had higher spike-specific TCR breadth; placebo recipients had lower.

The chain carries TRBV28 and TRBJ1-1, with D perhaps TRBD1 (6 bases). Sequenced here: peripheral blood, sampled in a trial of Ad26.COV2.S vaccine versus placebo. The TCR sequence derives from a person aged 18-65 years who received the Ad26.COV2.S COVID-19 vaccine or a placebo. Here the CDR3 DNA reads TGTGCCAGCAGACTTACACAGGGGAACACTGAAGCTTTCTTT. Amino acids: CASRLTQGNTEAFF.